These T cell receptor beta chains were read from a single sample in a study of control samples from healthy donors and cancer patients. Method: immunoSEQ multiplex PCR; TCRdb's copy keeps in-frame clones and lacks some. The data contain some 90,000 clones, 70% to 90% of them seen just once; the ten biggest clones take up 6.5% to 8%. Sample: blood. Receptors were obtained from a woman aged 60 to 75 in good health. The CDR3 runs from the conserved cysteine through the conserved F or W. D genes are given only for firm matches. Size is omitted from some rows. Given values are once, few, many or a class for expanded clones.

TRBV7-2	-	TRBJ1-5	-	TGTGCCAGCAGCCCCCTGGATATGCAGCCCCAGCATTTT	CASSPLDMQPQHF
TRBV5-4	-	TRBJ2-3	once	TGTGCCAGCAGCTCAAAGACAGACAGCACAGATACGCAGTATTTT	CASSSKTDSTDTQYF
TRBV19	-	TRBJ2-4	-	TGTGCCAGTAGTATAGATACTACACCGACCAACATTCAGTACTTC	CASSIDTTPTNIQYF
TRBV6-5	-	TRBJ1-1	once	TGTGCCAGCAGTTACTCGCGGCCCGAGGCAACTGAAGCTTTCTTT	CASSYSRPEATEAFF
TRBV7-9	-	TRBJ2-3	-	TGTGCCAGCAGCTTAGCGAGTCGGATAGATACGCAGTATTTT	CASSLASRIDTQYF
TRBV10-1	TRBD1	TRBJ2-7	-	TGCGCCAGCAGTGAGGGGACAGGGAACGAGCAGTACTTC	CASSEGTGNEQYF
TRBV27	TRBD1	TRBJ1-2	-	TGTGCCAGCAGACCGGGACAGGGGGGTGGCTATGGCTACACCTTC	CASRPGQGGGYGYTF
TRBV4-2	-	TRBJ2-2	-	TGTGCCAGCAGCCAAGATTCGCGGGGTTGGAACACCGGGGAGCTGTTTTTT	CASSQDSRGWNTGELFF
TRBV7-2	-	TRBJ1-2	-	TGTGCCAGCAGCTCCCCCCGAGAGACTAACTATGGCTACACCTTC	CASSSPRETNYGYTF
TRBV7-2	TRBD1	TRBJ1-2	-	TGTGCCAGCAGGGTAACCGGGACAGGGAAACCTCTCGGCTACACCTTC	CASRVTGTGKPLGYTF
TRBV6-5	-	TRBJ1-1	-	TGTGCCAGCAGTTACTCGGAGGGGTTCACTGAAGCTTTCTTT	CASSYSEGFTEAFF
TRBV4-1	TRBD2	TRBJ2-3	-	TGCGCCAGCAGCCTCGGACTAGCGGGGGGGCGGGCAGATACGCAGTATTTT	CASSLGLAGGRADTQYF
TRBV6-2/TRBV6-3	-	TRBJ2-3	-	TGTGCCAGCAGTTACCATCAAGCTGCAGATACGCAGTATTTT	CASSYHQAADTQYF
TRBV6-1	TRBD1	TRBJ1-1	-	TGTGCCAGCAGTGAAGCCGGGACAGCATACCGGGCTTTCTTT	CASSEAGTAYRAFF
TRBV11-3	-	TRBJ1-3	-	TGTGCCAGCCAGCCGGGGAACTCTGGAAACACCATATATTTT	CASQPGNSGNTIYF
TRBV5-1	-	TRBJ2-1	-	TGCGCCAGCAGACCGGACACCTACAATGAGCAGTTCTTC	CASRPDTYNEQFF
TRBV28	-	TRBJ1-3	-	TGTGCCAGCAGTTTAATCGGGGTTTCTGGAAACACCATATATTTT	CASSLIGVSGNTIYF
TRBV5-4	TRBD2	TRBJ2-5	-	TGTGCCAGCAGCCAAGGACTAGCGGGGAGGGAGACCCAGTACTTC	CASSQGLAGRETQYF
TRBV9	-	TRBJ2-1	-	TGTGCCAGCAGCGTAGAGGTTGGGAATGAGCAGTTCTTC	CASSVEVGNEQFF
TRBV12-3/TRBV12-4	-	TRBJ2-5	-	TGTGCCAGCAGCAAGTATTCTGGGGAGACCCAGTACTTC	CASSKYSGETQYF
TRBV6-5	TRBD1	TRBJ2-7	-	TGTGCCAGCAGTAAGCAGCCGGGACAGGTCTACGAGCAGTACTTC	CASSKQPGQVYEQYF
TRBV5-1	-	TRBJ2-3	-	TGCGCCAGCAGCCCCCGCCGCGGGGATACGCAGTATTTT	CASSPRRGDTQYF
TRBV19	-	TRBJ1-3	-	TGTGCCAGTAGTATGGGGGTTGCTGGAAACACCATATATTTT	CASSMGVAGNTIYF
TRBV30	-	TRBJ1-3	-	TGTGCCTGGATCCGTGGCGGAAACACCATATATTTT	CAWIRGGNTIYF
TRBV18	-	TRBJ2-7	-	TGTGCCAGCTCACAAACGCGGCAGGGATGGGCCGAGCAGTACTTC	CASSQTRQGWAEQYF
TRBV29-1	TRBD2	TRBJ2-3	-	TGCAGCGTCCCGAGTAGCGGGAGGGCCCGGAGCACAGATACGCAGTATTTT	CSVPSSGRARSTDTQYF
TRBV4-1	TRBD2	TRBJ2-1	-	TGCGCCAGCAGCCAACCCCCGGGACTAGCGGGGGCCTACAATGAGCAGTTCTTC	CASSQPPGLAGAYNEQFF
TRBV2	-	TRBJ1-6	-	TGTGCCAGCAGTGATGGCTCTGAAAGCTCCTATAATTCACCCCTCCACTTT	CASSDGSESSYNSPLHF
TRBV5-1	TRBD1	TRBJ1-1	-	TGCGCCAGCAGCCCGGACGGGACAGTGAACACTGAAGCTTTCTTT	CASSPDGTVNTEAFF
TRBV7-2	TRBD2	TRBJ2-1	few	TGTGCCAGCAGCTGGAGGCTAGCGGGGGGGTTCAATGAGCAGTTCTTC	CASSWRLAGGFNEQFF
TRBV6-1	-	TRBJ1-2	-	TGTGCCAGCAGTGAAGGGCCGAGTCCGGCTAACTATGGCTACACCTTC	CASSEGPSPANYGYTF
TRBV28	TRBD1	TRBJ1-1	-	TGTGCCAGCAGCACCGGGACAGGCCCTTCTGAAGCTTTCTTT	CASSTGTGPSEAFF
TRBV7-9	-	TRBJ1-2	-	TGTGCCAGCAGCCTAGGGACCTTCGCCCGGGACATTCCCGGCTACACCTTC	CASSLGTFARDIPGYTF
TRBV4-1	-	TRBJ1-6	-	TGCGCCAGCAGCCAAGTGTACATGGGGATAGGGGGTAATTCACCCCTCCACTTT	CASSQVYMGIGGNSPLHF
TRBV19	TRBD1	TRBJ1-1	once	TGTGCCAGTACCCTCAGGACAGGGGGCATGAACACTGAAGCTTTCTTT	CASTLRTGGMNTEAFF
TRBV6-6	TRBD1	TRBJ1-5	-	TGTGCCAGCCGGGGACAGGGACAACATCAGCCCCAGCATTTT	CASRGQGQHQPQHF
TRBV18	-	TRBJ2-2	-	TGTGCCAGCTCACCAAGGGAGACCGGGGAGCTGTTTTTT	CASSPRETGELFF
TRBV4-2	-	TRBJ1-2	once	TGTGCCAGCAGCCACGAGGACAGTATTCGCTATGGCTACACCTTC	CASSHEDSIRYGYTF
TRBV29-1	-	TRBJ1-2	-	TGCAGCGTTCGGAGTAACTATGGCTACACCTTC	CSVRSNYGYTF
TRBV27	-	TRBJ2-5	-	TGTGCCAGCAGTTTCCGGCGGGGAGAGACCCAGTACTTC	CASSFRRGETQYF
TRBV7-2	-	TRBJ2-5	-	TGTGCCAGCAGCTTCAGGGCAATAATGGAGACCCAGTACTTC	CASSFRAIMETQYF
TRBV11-2	-	TRBJ1-5	-	TGTGCCAGCAGTACAGCGCACAATCAGCCCCAGCATTTT	CASSTAHNQPQHF
TRBV11-2	TRBD1	TRBJ1-1	-	TGTGCCAGCAGCTCCCCCAGGACAGGGGACACTGAAGCTTTCTTT	CASSSPRTGDTEAFF
TRBV5-1	TRBD2	TRBJ2-1	-	TGCGCCAGCAGCCCCGGGGGGACGGCACACAATGAGCAGTTCTTC	CASSPGGTAHNEQFF
TRBV5-6	-	TRBJ2-5	-	TGTGCCAGCAGCTTGGTAAGGGGCTCTGGAGAGACCCAGTACTTC	CASSLVRGSGETQYF
TRBV28	TRBD2	TRBJ2-2	-	TGTGCCAGCAGTTTCCGAGGCGGGAGGGCGTCGTGGACCGGGGAGCTGTTTTTT	CASSFRGGRASWTGELFF